Below are 27 T cell receptor beta chains sequenced from a single sample in a study of blood T cells in healthy people across ages. The use of a sample-barcoded 5' primer and a J-beta primer mix characterized a second PCR of roughly 7 to 11 cycles. TCRdb redid the calling of the 5' RACE reads with MiXCR, one entry per CDR3 protein. The repertoire holds 550,000 to 600,000 distinct CDR3 sequences, around 48% seen once, with 20% to 25% in the top ten. Material for sequencing was blood. The receptors originated from a man older than 75 in good health.

This clonotype was counted a single time. For the CDR3, the DNA is TGCAGCGTTACACTGGTGGGGCGGGATACGCAGTATTTT. Protein sequence: CSVTLVGRDTQYF. The genes are TRBV29-1 and TRBJ2-3; D might be TRBD1 (5 bases). Germline V gene data show CDR1 as SQVTM and CDR2 as ANQGSEA. With 5 bases removed from V and 6 bases from J, the gap between germline ends came to 15 bases. CDR3 length: 13 amino acids.

The gene calls are TRBV27 and TRBJ2-4, with 11 bases lining up with TRBD2. The closer fit of TRBJ2-7 to the DNA end suggests the J call may be wrong. Germline CDR1 is MNHEY and CDR2 is SMNVEV (reference sequence). This CDR3 has 15 amino acids. Here the CDR3 reads CASSLSRLAGSEQYF. CDR3 in DNA: TGTGCCAGCAGTTTATCTCGACTAGCGGGATCCGAGCAGTACTTC.

J is TRBJ1-2 and V is TRBV30; 10 bases match TRBD1. CDR1 is GTSNPN, CDR2 SVGIG, per germline (reference sequence). The CDR3 loop spans 12 amino acids. As DNA, the CDR3 is TGTGCGGGGGACAGGGGAAAAGATGGCTACACCTTC. It yields the protein CAGDRGKDGYTF.

The chain carries TRBV12-3 or TRBV12-4 and TRBJ2-5, with 8 bases lining up with TRBD1. This CDR3 region has 13 residues. The V segment lost 8 bases and the J segment 11 bases; nucleotides outside the gene matches: 13. This chain's CDR3 is CASRTGSSNEQYF. CDR3 sequence (DNA): TGTGCCAGCCGGACAGGGTCTTCCAATGAGCAGTACTTC.

The chain links TRBV5-1 to TRBJ2-1, with 10 bases fitting TRBD2. V gave up 1 base and J gave up 4 bases; unmatched junction bases: 5. Germline lookup yields CDR1 SGHRS and CDR2 YFSETQ. This CDR3 contains 16 residues. CDR3 DNA sequence: TGCGCCAGCAGCTTGAGGGGTAGCGGGGGGTACAATGAGCAGTTCTTC. Its translation: CASSLRGSGGYNEQFF. Filled out from reference TRBV5-1 and TRBJ2-1, the complete variable domain reads KAGVTQTPRYLIKTRGQQVTLSCSPISGHRSVSWYQQTPGQGLQFLFEYFSETQRNKGNFPGRFSGRQFSNSRSEMNVSTLELGDSALYLCASSLRGSGGYNEQFFGPGTRLTVL.

The chain recombines TRBV30 with TRBJ2-7; tentative D call: TRBD2 (5 bases). The CDR3 spans 11 residues. CDR1 and CDR2 (germline): GTSNPN, SVGIG (reference sequence). V was pared by 3 bases and J by 2 bases, with 5 bases between. CDR3 DNA: TGTGCCTGGAGGGGAGCCTACGAGCAGTACTTC. Its translation is CAWRGAYEQYF.

The gene calls are TRBV29-1 and TRBJ2-6; D is undetermined. The CDR3 spans 14 residues. The V gene lost 4 bases and the J gene lost 3 bases, with 10 bases spanning the gap. Per the germline V gene, CDR1 is SQVTM and CDR2 is ANQGSEA. The CDR3 spells CSVAEVNGANVLTF. CDR3 coding DNA: TGCAGCGTTGCCGAGGTGAATGGGGCCAACGTCCTGACTTTC.

Only a few counts were recorded for this clonotype. The V gene is TRBV7-2, the J gene TRBJ2-5, with a tentative D call TRBD1 (5 bases). The end of the DNA fits TRBJ2-7 better, so the J call may be wrong. The germline V gene encodes CDR1 SGHTA and CDR2 FQGNSA. The CDR3 runs 15 residues. CDR3 loop: CASTPPQGRYYEQYF. CDR3 coding DNA: TGTGCCAGCACTCCCCCGCAGGGCCGCTACTACGAGCAGTACTTC.

This clonotype was seen a handful of times. CDR3 amino acids: CASSLGGADYEQYF. Here the CDR3 DNA reads TGTGCCAGCAGCTTGGGAGGGGCTGATTACGAGCAGTACTTC. J is TRBJ2-5 and V is TRBV7-9; 7 bases match TRBD2. The J call may be mistaken, given a closer DNA end match to TRBJ2-7. This CDR3 spans 14 amino acids. In germline, CDR1 is SEHNR, CDR2 FQNEAQ (reference sequence).

V and J are TRBV5-1 and TRBJ2-2; a possible D gene is TRBD1 (5 bases). The germline V gene has CDR1 SGHRS and CDR2 YFSETQ. V was trimmed by 4 bases and J by 4 bases, leaving 14 bases between them. The CDR3 loop spans 15 amino acids. The CDR3 nucleotides read TGCGCCAGCAGCCTACCAGGGTCGAGCACCGGGGAGCTGTTTTTT. Protein product: CASSLPGSSTGELFF.

This CDR3 reads CASSQDRGNEKLFF. In DNA, the CDR3 is TGTGCCAGCAGCCAGGACAGGGGGAACGAAAAACTGTTTTTT. This chain links TRBV7-6 with TRBJ1-4, with 10 bases identical to TRBD1. V was clipped by 5 bases and J by 8 bases; unmatched bases: 5. Germline V CDR1 and CDR2: SGHVS, FNYEAQ. This CDR3 is built from 14 residues.

This chain links TRBV10-3 with TRBJ2-2, with D perhaps TRBD1 or TRBD2 (5 bases each). CDR1 and CDR2 (germline): ENHRY, SYGVKD. Trimming took off 2 bases at V and 6 bases at J, with 13 bases between the two ends. The CDR3 runs to 15 residues. The CDR3 region has the DNA TGTGCCATCAGTGAGGTGGGGGATGCAGCCGGGGAGCTGTTTTTT. Translation: CAISEVGDAAGELFF.

The chain combines TRBV18 with TRBJ2-3, with a possible D match to TRBD1 (5 bases). Between the trimmed V and J ends, which lost 8 bases and 4 bases, there was a span of 13 bases. The CDR3 runs to 13 residues. Germline values: CDR1 KGHSH, CDR2 LQKENI. CDR3 amino acids: CASTLVGPDTQYF. CDR3 in DNA: TGTGCCAGCACCCTAGTGGGGCCAGATACGCAGTATTTT.

This clonotype was observed a few times. This chain links TRBV6-2 or TRBV6-3 with TRBJ1-2; D unclear. The CDR3 sequence is 14 residues long. Looked up from germline, CDR1 is MNHEY and CDR2 is SVGEGT. Trimming took 6 bases from V and 7 from J, leaving 18 bases between them. The CDR3 coding sequence is TGTGCCAGCAGCCCCTCCGGGCCCTGGTTTGGCTACACCTTC. Encoded protein: CASSPSGPWFGYTF.

The rearrangement uses TRBV12-3 or TRBV12-4 and TRBJ2-2; D is uncertain. CDR3 length: 15 amino acids. The germline V and J ends were trimmed by 3 bases and 2 bases, with 10 bases remaining between them. CDR3 in amino acids: CASSFATINTGELFF. The CDR3 DNA reads as TGTGCCAGCAGTTTTGCGACGATAAACACCGGGGAGCTGTTTTTT.

This clonotype was counted ten times or more. This CDR3 reads CASSDPGQGSYEQYF. CDR3 DNA: TGTGCCAGCAGTGACCCGGGACAGGGGTCCTACGAGCAGTACTTC. The rearrangement links TRBV6-6 to TRBJ2-7, with 10 bases fitting TRBD1. The length of the CDR3 is 15 residues. The junction had 5 bases not matched to a gene; V was cut back by 5 bases and J by 1 base. Germline CDR1 MNHNY, CDR2 SVGAGI (reference sequence).

The rearrangement uses TRBV30 and TRBJ2-5, with no clear D. Per germline, CDR1 GTSNPN and CDR2 SVGIG (reference sequence). The CDR3 covers 11 residues. V gave up 5 bases and J gave up 2 bases, with 6 bases separating them. The CDR3 DNA sequence: TGTGCCTGGGGTGAACAAGAGACCCAGTACTTC. This sequence encodes CAWGEQETQYF. The complete variable domain, with remaining parts taken from reference TRBV30 and TRBJ2-5, reads SQTIHQWPATLVQPVGSPLSLECTVEGTSNPNLYWYRQAAGRGLQLLFYSVGIGQISSEVPQNLSASRPQDRQFILSSKKLLLSDSGFYLCAWGEQETQYFGPGTRLLVL.

This chain uses TRBV24-1 with TRBJ2-3; 9 positions match TRBD2. There are 14 residues in the CDR3. V lost 9 bases to trimming and J lost 4 bases; unmatched junction nucleotides: 7. In germline, CDR1 is KGHDR, CDR2 SFDVKD. The CDR3 coding sequence is TGTGCCACCGCTGGCGGGAGGGCCGCAGATACGCAGTATTTT. Amino acids: CATAGGRAADTQYF.

The V and J genes are TRBV7-9 and TRBJ1-2; unclear D gene. V lost 5 bases and J 2 bases, leaving 15 bases between the germline ends. CDR3 length: 15 residues. Germline V lookup: CDR1 SEHNR, CDR2 FQNEAQ (reference sequence). The CDR3 sequence: CASSPNSGSNYGYTF. The CDR3 DNA reads as TGTGCCAGCAGCCCGAATTCGGGTTCCAACTATGGCTACACCTTC.

The sample holds many counts of this clonotype. The J gene is TRBJ2-7, the V gene TRBV6-6; a possible D gene is TRBD2 (5 bases). Per germline, CDR1 MNHNY and CDR2 SVGAGI (reference sequence). The CDR3 has 14 residues. Trimming stripped 5 bases from V and 3 bases from J, with 14 bases between. CDR3 region: CASSTSGKLYEQYF. The CDR3 bases are TGTGCCAGCAGTACTTCCGGGAAGCTCTACGAGCAGTACTTC.

This clonotype came up many times. The V call is TRBV6-5, the J call TRBJ1-1; D possibly corresponds to TRBD1 (5 bases). With 8 bases removed from V and 3 bases from J, the gap between germline ends came to 13 bases. The CDR3 is 13 residues long. Germline CDR1 and CDR2: MNHEY and SVGAGI. The CDR3 loop is CASSRVSYTEAFF. As DNA, the CDR3 is TGTGCCAGCTCCAGGGTGTCGTACACTGAAGCTTTCTTT.

The rearrangement uses TRBV20-1 and TRBJ1-4, with D perhaps TRBD1 (5 bases). The CDR3 has 14 amino acids. The germline V gene has CDR1 DFQATT and CDR2 SNEGSKA (reference sequence). V dropped 5 bases and J dropped 10 bases, with 20 bases sitting between them. DNA for the CDR3: TGCAGTGCTGGGCCCGAGCAAGGGGTTGGAAAACTGTTTTTT. It codes for CSAGPEQGVGKLFF.

The V gene is TRBV20-1, the J gene TRBJ2-3; no firm D call. CDR1 is DFQATT and CDR2 is SNEGSKA in the germline V gene (reference sequence). The V and J ends lost 0 bases and 6 bases respectively, with 19 bases between them. The CDR3 is made up of 16 amino acids. The CDR3 DNA sequence: TGCAGTGCTAGAGACCTGAAGACACTCTTGGGGGATACGCAGTATTTT. It encodes CSARDLKTLLGDTQYF.

V and J are TRBV29-1 and TRBJ2-3; 8 bases fit TRBD2. The trim removed 7 bases at V and 6 bases at J, leaving 6 bases unmatched. The CDR3 totals 12 residues. Germline-derived CDR1 and CDR2 are SQVTM and ANQGSEA. The CDR3 reads CSAGLVRDTQYF. In nucleotides, the CDR3 is TGCAGCGCGGGACTAGTCCGGGATACGCAGTATTTT.

V and J are TRBV6-2 or TRBV6-3 and TRBJ2-7; tentatively, D is TRBD1 or TRBD2 (5 bases each). Trimming removed 6 bases at V and 2 bases at J, with 17 bases between. This CDR3 has 15 amino acids. CDR1 and CDR2 from the germline V gene are MNHEY and SVGEGT. DNA for the CDR3: TGTGCCAGCAGCCCGTTCGGCCAGGGACCCTACGAGCAGTACTTC. Protein sequence: CASSPFGQGPYEQYF.

This clonotype was picked up a small number of times. The V call is TRBV28, the J call TRBJ2-3; D not certain. The ends were cut back, 8 bases at V and 2 bases at J, with 11 bases in the middle. The CDR3 loop spans 13 amino acids. CDR1 is MDHEN, CDR2 SYDVKM, per germline. The CDR3 protein is CASGKEATDTQYF. CDR3 bases: TGTGCCAGCGGGAAAGAGGCCACAGATACGCAGTATTTT.

The rearrangement uses TRBV7-6 and TRBJ2-1, with a possible D match to TRBD1 (6 bases). V lost 4 bases, J lost 10 bases, and 14 bases lay in between. The CDR3 totals 13 residues. Per germline, CDR1 SGHVS and CDR2 FNYEAQ. CDR3 bases: TGTGCCAGCAGCTGGAGACGAGGGACAGAGCAGTTCTTC. It codes for CASSWRRGTEQFF.